This entry is about one TCR beta chain. This sample is drawn from a study of blood T cell repertoires in COVID-19. The wider study: The United States, Italy and Spain provided the acute and convalescent COVID-19 samples. T cells, B-cell-depleted T cells, or PBMCs provided the cDNA or gDNA that served as material.

Original handling: Quantification of nucleated cells was approximated via reference gene primer amplification. Assay used: immunoSEQ multiplex PCR; TCRdb lists only in-frame clones, some missing. The V and J calls and the clone size are those of that table, but D and trimming were determined from the DNA. The table shows just over 250,000 clones, with 88% occurring only once. The TCR comes from a man between 60 and 75 years old who had recovered from COVID-19. Sequencing was carried out using peripheral blood.

The CDR3 sequence: CAKLDRGPWGYTF. The CDR3 bases are TGTGCCAAGCTAGACAGGGGACCGTGGGGCTACACCTTC. The chain uses TRBV2 and TRBJ1-2, with 8 bases identical to TRBD1. V dropped 10 bases and J dropped 8; count of bases not matched to a gene: 12. From germline, CDR1 is SNHLY and CDR2 FYNNEI. CDR3 length: 13 amino acids.